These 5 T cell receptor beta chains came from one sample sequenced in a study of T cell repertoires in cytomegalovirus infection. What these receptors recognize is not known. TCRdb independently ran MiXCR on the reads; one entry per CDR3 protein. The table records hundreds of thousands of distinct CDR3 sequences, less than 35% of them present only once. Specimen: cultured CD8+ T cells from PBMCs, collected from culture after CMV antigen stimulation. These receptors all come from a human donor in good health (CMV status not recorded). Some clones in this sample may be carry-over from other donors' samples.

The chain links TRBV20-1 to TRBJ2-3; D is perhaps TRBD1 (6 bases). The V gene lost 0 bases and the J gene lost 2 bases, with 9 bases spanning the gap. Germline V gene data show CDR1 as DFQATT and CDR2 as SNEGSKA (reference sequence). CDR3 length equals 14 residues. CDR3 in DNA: TGCAGTGCTAGAGATTGGACAGACACAGATACGCAGTATTTT. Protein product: CSARDWTDTDTQYF.

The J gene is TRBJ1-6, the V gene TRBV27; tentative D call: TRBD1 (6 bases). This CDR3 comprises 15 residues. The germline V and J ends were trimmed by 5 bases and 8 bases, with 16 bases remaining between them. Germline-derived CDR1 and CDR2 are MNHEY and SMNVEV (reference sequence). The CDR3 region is CASSATGHRYSPLHF. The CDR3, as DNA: TGTGCCAGCAGTGCGACAGGCCATAGATATTCACCCCTCCACTTT.

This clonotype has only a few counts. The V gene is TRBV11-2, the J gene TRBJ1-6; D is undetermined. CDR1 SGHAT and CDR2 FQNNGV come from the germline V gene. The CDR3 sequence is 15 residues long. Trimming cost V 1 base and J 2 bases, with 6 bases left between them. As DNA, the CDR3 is TGTGCCAGCAGCTTAGTGGCAGCCTATAATTCACCCCTCCACTTT. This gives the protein CASSLVAAYNSPLHF.

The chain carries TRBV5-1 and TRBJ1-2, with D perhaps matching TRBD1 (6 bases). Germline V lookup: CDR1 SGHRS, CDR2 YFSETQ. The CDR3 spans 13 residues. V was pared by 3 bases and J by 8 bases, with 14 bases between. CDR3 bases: TGCGCCAGCAGCTCCTGGGGAGACAGGGGCTACACCTTC. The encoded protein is CASSSWGDRGYTF.

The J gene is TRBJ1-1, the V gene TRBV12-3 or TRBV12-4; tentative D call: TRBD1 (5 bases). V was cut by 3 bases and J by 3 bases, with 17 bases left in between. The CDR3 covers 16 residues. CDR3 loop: CASSFGGQMVYTEAFF. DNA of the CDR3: TGTGCCAGCAGTTTCGGGGGTCAAATGGTCTACACTGAAGCTTTCTTT.